The present T cell receptor (beta chain) was sequenced within a study of blood T cell repertoires in COVID-19. Clones were sequenced by immunoSEQ multiplex PCR, and TCRdb holds only the in-frame ones, with some missing. This table has about 100,000 clones, roughly 90% appearing once. Germline V gene data show CDR1 as MGHDK and CDR2 as SYGVNS. The V gene lost 6 bases and the J gene lost 0 bases, with 9 bases spanning the gap. The CDR3 consists of 13 residues. This clonotype originated in a human donor with COVID-19, enrolled during active disease. The donor label of this sample is uncertain. The chain is built from TRBV25-1 and TRBJ2-7, with a tentative D call TRBD2 (6 bases). The sample consisted of peripheral blood. The CDR3 DNA is TGTGCCAGCAGCGGAGGGGACTCCTACGAGCAGTACTTC. Translated: CASSGGDSYEQYF.